The clone carrying this T cell receptor (beta chain) turned up a few times. Its specificity is unknown. This entry belongs to a study of CD8 T cells in ankylosing spondylitis. Study-level findings and limits: In ankylosing spondylitis blood, a motif of fewer than 10 highly homologous TCR beta variants appeared characteristic. Earlier reports found some motif variants in synovial fluid and blood in reactive arthritis.

In germline, CDR1 is SEHNR, CDR2 FQNEAQ (reference sequence). The CDR3 runs to 13 residues. The V end lost 1 base, the J end lost 11 bases, and 14 bases lay between the germline ends. Preparation of TCR beta libraries was done by quantitative 5'-RACE with molecular barcodes. Each CDR3 protein gets one entry after TCRdb re-called the 5' RACE reads with MiXCR. Among 500,000 to 550,000 distinct CDR3 sequences listed, roughly 13% were seen once. The source is a male donor with ankylosing spondylitis. Specimen: blood, either unsorted or a sorted T cell fraction (not recorded which). The J gene is TRBJ1-1, the V gene TRBV7-9; no clear D gene. CDR3 residues: CASSLDPRVTAFF. CDR3 DNA: TGTGCCAGCAGCTTAGATCCGAGAGTAACTGCTTTCTTT.